This entry lists 18 T cell receptor beta chains sequenced from one sample in a study of neurological immune-mediated disorders. TCRdb fed the 5' RACE reads into MiXCR, producing one record per CDR3 protein. The sample has around 70,000 distinct CDR3 sequences; 2.5% to 4% are singletons. The material sequenced was PBMCs. All receptors come from a woman aged 50 to 60 with multiple sclerosis.

This clonotype has at least ten counts. V is TRBV7-6 and J is TRBJ1-3; D is unclear. The CDR3 totals 17 residues. V lost 1 base, J lost 0 bases, and 13 bases lay in between. Germline V gives CDR1 SGHVS, CDR2 FNYEAQ. Here the CDR3 reads CASSLGSRRSSGNTIYF. CDR3 DNA sequence: TGTGCCAGCAGCTTAGGGTCACGACGGAGCTCTGGAAACACCATATATTTT.

This clonotype was observed many times. The rearrangement uses TRBV7-2 and TRBJ2-7; possible D gene TRBD2, 6 bases. The CDR3 covers 14 residues. Germline V gene data show CDR1 as SGHTA and CDR2 as FQGNSA. Trimming removed 0 bases from V and 4 bases from J, with 10 bases in between. The CDR3, as DNA: TGTGCCAGCAGCTTAGCGGCGGGACCTTACGAGCAGTACTTC. Protein: CASSLAAGPYEQYF.

This clonotype appeared many times. The chain combines TRBV6-2 or TRBV6-3 with TRBJ1-2; D may be TRBD1 (6 bases). The CDR3 is made up of 14 amino acids. Germline values: CDR1 MNHEY, CDR2 SVGEGT. Trimming stripped 0 bases from V and 3 bases from J, with 8 bases between. In DNA, the CDR3 is TGTGCCAGCAGTTACTCGACAGGCTACTATGGCTACACCTTC. It translates to CASSYSTGYYGYTF.

This clonotype was detected many times. The chain carries TRBV20-1 and TRBJ2-1, with TRBD2 matching over 14 bases. Per germline, CDR1 DFQATT and CDR2 SNEGSKA (reference sequence). V lost 0 bases to trimming and J lost 7 bases; unmatched junction nucleotides: 5. The CDR3 has 16 residues. Written as DNA, the CDR3 is TGCAGTGCTAGAGATCCGTGGACTAGCGGGGGGAATGAGCAGTTCTTC. This gives the protein CSARDPWTSGGNEQFF.

There are many counts of this clonotype. The V gene is TRBV20-1, the J gene TRBJ2-1; 13 bases fit TRBD2. The CDR3 is 15 amino acids. Trimming removed 6 bases from V and 9 bases from J; junction bases left unmatched: 11. Germline assignment: CDR1 DFQATT and CDR2 SNEGSKA (reference sequence). CDR3 sequence: CSASPTSGRIGEQFF. CDR3 coding DNA: TGCAGTGCAAGTCCGACTAGCGGGAGGATTGGTGAGCAGTTCTTC.

This clonotype has at least ten counts. The J gene is TRBJ1-4, the V gene TRBV5-1; perhaps TRBD1 as D (6 bases). The CDR3 is made up of 15 amino acids. CDR1 is SGHRS and CDR2 is YFSETQ in the germline V gene. V lost 3 bases to trimming and J lost 8 bases, with 17 bases between them. In DNA form, the CDR3 reads TGCGCCAGCAGCTCAAGCAAAGGGGGTAGCGAAAAACTGTTTTTT. Its protein product is CASSSSKGGSEKLFF.

This clonotype appeared many times. The chain employs TRBV20-1 and TRBJ2-1, with 10 bases identical to TRBD2. The J segment lost 2 bases and the V segment lost 8 bases, leaving 6 bases of the junction unmatched. The CDR3 sequence is 14 residues long. Germline values: CDR1 DFQATT, CDR2 SNEGSKA (reference sequence). This chain's CDR3 is CSLTGTSAYNEQFF. The CDR3 nucleotides read TGCAGTCTTACCGGGACTAGCGCCTACAATGAGCAGTTCTTC.

This clonotype was seen many times. J is TRBJ1-1 and V is TRBV10-1; maybe TRBD1 (5 bases). Germline CDR1 and CDR2: WNHNN and SYGVQD (reference sequence). The CDR3 has 14 residues. Deletions cut 2 bases from V and 0 bases from J, with 7 bases between. The DNA of the CDR3 is TGCGCCAGCAGTGAGAGGGGCCTGAACACTGAAGCTTTCTTT. Amino acid sequence: CASSERGLNTEAFF.

This clonotype was detected ten times or more. This rearrangement joins TRBV2 to TRBJ2-2; 8 bases line up with TRBD2. The trim removed 6 bases at V and 4 bases at J, leaving 7 bases unmatched. The CDR3 consists of 15 residues. Germline V gives CDR1 SNHLY, CDR2 FYNNEI. The CDR3 coding sequence is TGTGCCAGCAGACCCGGGACTAGGGCCACCGGGGAGCTGTTTTTT. This encodes CASRPGTRATGELFF.

This clonotype was seen at least ten times. This chain joins TRBV7-9 and TRBJ1-2, with a weak D call TRBD1 (6 bases). CDR1 and CDR2 (germline): SEHNR, FQNEAQ (reference sequence). This CDR3 is 16 amino acids long. Trimming removed 3 bases at V and 2 bases at J, with 16 bases between. CDR3 protein: CASSFSRLQGNYGYTF. CDR3 in DNA: TGTGCCAGCAGCTTTTCCAGACTACAGGGAAACTATGGCTACACCTTC.

This clonotype was found a few times. A much larger clone differs by one base, so this may be a read error. The chain carries TRBV3-1 and TRBJ2-5, with 10 nucleotides matching TRBD2. The trim removed 0 bases at V and 10 bases at J, leaving 11 bases unmatched. This CDR3 contains 16 residues. Germline V gene data show CDR1 as LGHDT and CDR2 as YNNKEL (reference sequence). CDR3 protein: CASSQDRASGRKNQYF. Written as DNA, the CDR3 is TGTGCCAGCAGCCAAGATCGGGCTAGCGGGAGAAAGAACCAGTACTTC.

This clonotype has a count of ten or more. This chain uses TRBV10-3 with TRBJ2-1, with 7 positions matching TRBD1. The junction had 10 bases not matched to a gene; V was cut back by 4 bases and J by 7 bases. Looked up from germline, CDR1 is ENHRY and CDR2 is SYGVKD. The CDR3 is 15 residues long. The CDR3 protein is CAISGFDTGENEQFF. The CDR3 coding sequence is TGTGCCATCAGTGGATTCGACACAGGGGAGAATGAGCAGTTCTTC.

This clonotype appeared many times. This sequence joins TRBV7-9 and TRBJ2-1; no clear D. V was shortened by 0 bases and J by 10 bases, with 1 base between the two germline ends. The CDR3 runs to 10 residues. Germline lookup yields CDR1 SEHNR and CDR2 FQNEAQ (reference sequence). For the CDR3, the DNA is TGTGCCAGCAGCTTAGCGGAGCAGTTCTTC. It encodes CASSLAEQFF. Drawing the rest from reference TRBV7-9 and TRBJ2-1, the complete variable domain is DTGVSQNPRHKITKRGQNVTFRCDPISEHNRLYWYRQTLGQGPEFLTYFQNEAQLEKSRLLSDRFSAERPKGSFSTLEIQRTEQGDSAMYLCASSLAEQFFGPGTRLTVL.

This clonotype was picked up many times. The chain combines TRBV4-3 with TRBJ1-1, with no clear D. Between the trimmed V and J ends, which lost 1 base and 5 bases, there was a span of 23 bases. The CDR3 runs to 18 residues. Germline V gene data show CDR1 as LGHNA and CDR2 as YSLEER. This CDR3 reads CASSQAPTRRLLRTEAFF. CDR3 sequence (DNA): TGCGCCAGCAGCCAAGCACCAACACGGCGACTCCTTAGGACTGAAGCTTTCTTT.

The table lists this clonotype with many counts. This rearrangement joins TRBV6-5 to TRBJ2-2; D is undetermined. V was shortened by 1 base and J by 1 base, with 7 bases between the two germline ends. CDR3 length: 15 residues. From germline, CDR1 is MNHEY and CDR2 SVGAGI. The CDR3: CASSYWARNTGELFF. CDR3 nucleotide sequence: TGTGCCAGCAGTTACTGGGCTAGGAACACCGGGGAGCTGTTTTTT.

This clonotype was counted many times. The rearrangement joins TRBV29-1 to TRBJ2-2; D gene ambiguous. The CDR3 sequence is 12 residues long. The V end was cut by 0 bases, the J end by 6 bases, with 5 bases between. The germline CDR1 and CDR2 sequences are SQVTM and ANQGSEA. CDR3 sequence (DNA): TGCAGCGTTGAAGAGTTCCCCGGGGAGCTGTTTTTT. Its translation is CSVEEFPGELFF.

This clonotype has at least ten counts. V is TRBV5-1 and J is TRBJ2-5, with TRBD2 as a possible D gene (7 bases). CDR3 size: 17 residues. Trimming removed 0 bases from V and 1 base from J, with 16 bases in between. Germline CDR1 and CDR2: SGHRS and YFSETQ. In DNA form, the CDR3 reads TGCGCCAGCAGCTTGGGGGCCGGGGGGCACTTCCAAGAGACCCAGTACTTC. Protein: CASSLGAGGHFQETQYF.

This clonotype has at least ten counts. The rearrangement joins TRBV12-3 or TRBV12-4 to TRBJ2-1, with a weak D call TRBD2 (7 bases). The CDR3 has 12 residues. V lost 7 bases and J lost 8, with 12 bases in between. The CDR3 is CASKRGADEQFF. CDR3 DNA sequence: TGTGCCAGCAAACGGGGGGCAGATGAGCAGTTCTTC.